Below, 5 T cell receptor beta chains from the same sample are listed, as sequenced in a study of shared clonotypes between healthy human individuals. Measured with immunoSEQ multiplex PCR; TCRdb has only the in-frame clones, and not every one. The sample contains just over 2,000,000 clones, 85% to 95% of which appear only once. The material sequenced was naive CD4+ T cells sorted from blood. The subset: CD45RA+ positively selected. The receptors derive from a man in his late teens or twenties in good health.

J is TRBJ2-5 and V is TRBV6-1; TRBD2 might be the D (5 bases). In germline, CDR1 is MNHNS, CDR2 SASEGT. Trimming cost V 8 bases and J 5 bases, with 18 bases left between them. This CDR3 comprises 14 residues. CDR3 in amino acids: CASWRPEGEETQYF. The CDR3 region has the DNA TGTGCCAGCTGGCGGCCCGAGGGTGAGGAGACCCAGTACTTC.

The CDR3 protein is CASRDSGGAPGELFF. The CDR3 coding sequence is TGTGCCAGCAGGGATAGCGGGGGGGCCCCCGGGGAGCTGTTTTTT. This chain joins TRBV28 and TRBJ2-2; 11 bases agree with TRBD2. This CDR3 has 15 amino acids. After removal of 6 bases from V and 6 bases from J, the junction contained 6 bases not matched to a gene. Germline CDR1 is MDHEN and CDR2 is SYDVKM.

Here the CDR3 DNA reads TGTGCCAGCAGTGCCAGCTTCCTAGCCAAAAACATTCAGTACTTC. It yields the protein CASSASFLAKNIQYF. This chain uses TRBV2 with TRBJ2-4; D is undetermined. The CDR3 extends over 15 amino acids. V shed 4 bases and J shed 0 bases, with 10 bases lying between them. Germline CDR1 is SNHLY and CDR2 is FYNNEI.

CDR3 protein: CASSNRDRAYEQYF. In nucleotides, the CDR3 is TGTGCCAGCAGCAACCGGGACAGGGCTTACGAGCAGTACTTC. The V and J genes are TRBV5-6 and TRBJ2-7, with TRBD1 matching 9 bases. With 4 bases clipped from V and 4 bases from J, the junction kept 6 bases outside the gene matches. Germline V gene lookup returns CDR1 SGHDT and CDR2 YYEEEE. The CDR3 consists of 14 residues.

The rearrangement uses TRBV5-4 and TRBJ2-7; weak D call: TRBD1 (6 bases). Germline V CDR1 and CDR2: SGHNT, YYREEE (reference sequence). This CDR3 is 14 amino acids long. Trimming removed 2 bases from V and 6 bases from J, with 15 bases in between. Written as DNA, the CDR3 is TGTGCCAGCAGCTTCGGGACATACGGGTCCGAGCAGTACTTC. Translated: CASSFGTYGSEQYF.